The next 30 T cell receptor beta chains were all read from a single sample in a study of blood T cell repertoires in COVID-19. Clones were sequenced by immunoSEQ multiplex PCR, and TCRdb holds only the in-frame ones, with some missing. The sample yields a few hundred thousand clones, roughly 88% seen once. Material for sequencing was peripheral blood. The receptors here all came from a middle-aged woman who had recovered from COVID-19.

In this sample, this clone turned up a few times. The chain joins TRBV28 to TRBJ2-7, with 10 bases lining up with TRBD2. This CDR3 contains 15 residues. The germline V gene encodes CDR1 MDHEN and CDR2 SYDVKM. V lost 7 bases, J lost 7 bases, and 13 bases stayed unmatched. CDR3 loop: CASTPLAGGPVEQYF. In nucleotides, the CDR3 is TGTGCCAGCACCCCCTTAGCGGGGGGACCTGTAGAGCAGTACTTC.

The gene calls are TRBV18 and TRBJ1-1; the D is unclear. The CDR3 contains 14 residues. The germline V gene has CDR1 KGHSH and CDR2 LQKENI. V lost 1 base, J lost 3 bases, and 9 bases lay in between. The CDR3 loop reads CASSPLRGDTEAFF. In nucleotides, the CDR3 is TGTGCCAGCTCACCACTGCGCGGCGACACTGAAGCTTTCTTT.

By its share, this clone is medium-sized. The chain couples TRBV2 to TRBJ2-7, with D perhaps TRBD2 (7 bases). The CDR3 contains 14 residues. The germline V and J ends were trimmed by 4 bases and 3 bases, with 13 bases remaining between them. CDR1 and CDR2 (germline): SNHLY, FYNNEI. The CDR3 here is CASSGGGLGYEQYF. The DNA for the CDR3 is TGTGCCAGCAGTGGGGGGGGGCTCGGCTACGAGCAGTACTTC.

This clone was seen a few times. The V call is TRBV7-9, the J call TRBJ2-1, with 16 bases aligning to TRBD2. CDR3 length equals 21 residues. Per the germline V gene, CDR1 is SEHNR and CDR2 is FQNEAQ (reference sequence). V lost 5 bases, J lost 7 bases, and 20 bases stayed unmatched. The CDR3 protein is CASSTQLTGTSGGASSNEQFF. CDR3 coding DNA: TGTGCCAGCAGCACCCAACTTACCGGGACTAGCGGGGGGGCCTCTTCAAATGAGCAGTTCTTC.

This clone came up many times. V gene TRBV19 combines with J gene TRBJ1-5; D is possibly TRBD1 (6 bases). The CDR3 runs 18 residues. Trimming stripped 6 bases from V and 0 bases from J, with 21 bases between. CDR1 and CDR2 (germline): LNHDA, SQIVND (reference sequence). CDR3 loop: CASSTQIMTGDSNQPQHF. For the CDR3, the DNA is TGTGCCAGTAGCACGCAAATCATGACAGGCGATAGCAATCAGCCCCAGCATTTT. The full variable domain, completed using reference TRBV19 and TRBJ1-5, is DGGITQSPKYLFRKEGQNVTLSCEQNLNHDAMYWYRQDPGQGLRLIYYSQIVNDFQKGDIAEGYSVSREKKESFPLTVTSAQKNPTAFYLCASSTQIMTGDSNQPQHFGDGTRLSIL.

This rearrangement joins TRBV6-5 to TRBJ1-1, with 7 bases that match TRBD1. Germline-derived CDR1 and CDR2 are MNHEY and SVGAGI. The ends lost 5 bases at V and 8 bases at J; junction bases unmatched: 2. The CDR3 is made up of 11 amino acids. This CDR3 reads CASSRGQEAFF. DNA for the CDR3: TGTGCCAGCAGTCGGGGACAGGAAGCTTTCTTT.

The V call is TRBV6-2 or TRBV6-3, the J call TRBJ1-6, with 12 nucleotides matching TRBD1. The CDR3 loop spans 14 amino acids. V shed 2 bases, J shed 10 bases, and the junction held 0 bases outside the gene matches. Germline values: CDR1 MNHEY, CDR2 SVGEGT. The DNA of the CDR3 is TGTGCCAGCAGTTACGGGACAGGGGGCTCACCCCTCCACTTT. This sequence encodes CASSYGTGGSPLHF.

In this sample, this clone turned up once. V is TRBV6-5 and J is TRBJ2-7, with 9 bases identical to TRBD1. The length of the CDR3 is 14 residues. After removal of 2 bases from V and 3 bases from J, the junction contained 2 bases not matched to a gene. CDR1 is MNHEY and CDR2 is SVGAGI in the germline V gene. DNA of the CDR3: TGTGCCAGCAGTTACCGGGACAGGGACTACGAGCAGTACTTC. Protein sequence: CASSYRDRDYEQYF.

This rearrangement joins TRBV27 to TRBJ1-5; the match to TRBD1 covers 9 bases. With 5 bases clipped from V and 5 bases from J, the junction kept 4 bases outside the gene matches. Germline V gene sequence: CDR1 MNHEY, CDR2 SMNVEV (reference sequence). The CDR3 extends over 14 amino acids. The CDR3 region is CASSARDRDQPQHF. CDR3 coding DNA: TGTGCCAGCAGTGCCCGGGACAGGGATCAGCCCCAGCATTTT.

V is TRBV3-1 (or the pseudogene TRBV3-2) and J is TRBJ1-1; D unclear. The CDR3 totals 13 residues. The germline gives CDR1 LGHDT, CDR2 YNNKEL (reference sequence). The V end lost 4 bases, the J end lost 11 bases, and 17 bases lay between the germline ends. CDR3 coding DNA: TGTGCCAGCAGCCGAAGTCGTGGGTCCGGGGCTTTCTTT. Protein product: CASSRSRGSGAFF.

The chain uses TRBV24-1 and TRBJ2-3; no clear D gene. The CDR3 loop spans 13 amino acids. Germline CDR1 and CDR2: KGHDR and SFDVKD. V was clipped by 3 bases and J by 2 bases, with 5 bases between them. CDR3 protein: CATSDGATDTQYF. CDR3 in DNA: TGTGCCACCAGTGATGGAGCCACAGATACGCAGTATTTT.

V gene TRBV11-3 combines with J gene TRBJ1-6; maybe TRBD1 (6 bases). V was pared by 5 bases and J by 0 bases, with 14 bases between. The germline V gene has CDR1 SGHNT and CDR2 YENEEA. The CDR3 runs 17 residues. In DNA, the CDR3 is TGTGCCAGCAGCCAAGGGACACGGAGCTCCTATAATTCACCCCTCCACTTT. As protein: CASSQGTRSSYNSPLHF.

The rearrangement joins TRBV7-2 to TRBJ2-3; D is uncertain. Between the trimmed V and J ends, which lost 3 bases and 3 bases, there was a span of 4 bases. Per the germline V gene, CDR1 is SGHTA and CDR2 is FQGNSA. The CDR3 totals 12 residues. CDR3 sequence (DNA): TGTGCCAGCAGCTTCAGTACAGATACGCAGTATTTT. Protein: CASSFSTDTQYF.

The chain combines TRBV6-5 with TRBJ1-6, with TRBD1 matching over 12 bases. This CDR3 is 15 amino acids long. The junction had 4 bases not matched to a gene; V was cut back by 6 bases and J by 7 bases. CDR1 and CDR2 from the germline V gene are MNHEY and SVGAGI. The CDR3 nucleotides read TGTGCCAGCAGAGGGACAGGGGGCTCGAATTCACCCCTCCACTTT. Its protein is CASRGTGGSNSPLHF.

The CDR3 region is CASIKGAGHNSPLHF. CDR3 DNA: TGTGCCAGTATAAAAGGGGCTGGGCATAATTCACCCCTCCACTTT. V is TRBV19 and J is TRBJ1-6, with D maybe TRBD1 (5 bases). Per the germline V gene, CDR1 is LNHDA and CDR2 is SQIVND (reference sequence). Trimming cost V 7 bases and J 5 bases, with 15 bases left between them. The CDR3 consists of 15 residues.

This clone was counted a single time. This sequence joins TRBV6-1 and TRBJ1-3, with a weak D call TRBD1 (5 bases). V was clipped by 0 bases and J by 3 bases, with 12 bases between them. The CDR3 extends over 16 amino acids. The germline V gene has CDR1 MNHNS and CDR2 SASEGT. For the CDR3, the DNA is TGTGCCAGCAGTGAAGCGACGGACATAAGTGGAAACACCATATATTTT. Its translation is CASSEATDISGNTIYF.

This chain links TRBV5-1 with TRBJ2-1; tentative D call: TRBD2 (6 bases). The CDR3 runs 14 residues. V lost 4 bases, J lost 6 bases, and 14 bases lay in between. The V gene's germline CDR1 is SGHRS and CDR2 YFSETQ. The CDR3 coding sequence is TGCGCCAGCAGCGCCAGACTAGGGATCAATGAGCAGTTCTTC. Encoded protein: CASSARLGINEQFF.

The chain is built from TRBV19 and TRBJ1-2; 7 bases are shared with TRBD1. CDR3 length: 15 amino acids. Trimming at V came to 3 bases and at J to 4 bases, leaving 8 bases not matched to a gene. Germline-derived CDR1 and CDR2 are LNHDA and SQIVND (reference sequence). CDR3 sequence reads: CASSIGGQEGYGYTF. The CDR3 DNA is TGTGCCAGTAGTATCGGTGGACAGGAGGGCTATGGCTACACCTTC.

The genes are TRBV7-2 and TRBJ1-2; 10 bases match TRBD1. CDR3 length: 17 residues. Trimming cost V 5 bases and J 4 bases; bases outside gene matches: 13. Germline V gene lookup returns CDR1 SGHTA and CDR2 FQGNSA. The CDR3 loop reads CASSPQPGTGDLYGYTF. The CDR3 region has the DNA TGTGCCAGCAGCCCCCAGCCGGGGACAGGGGATCTCTATGGCTACACCTTC.

This clone was observed once. The chain combines TRBV4-2 with TRBJ2-3; TRBD2 aligns across 11 bases. Germline V gives CDR1 LGHNA, CDR2 YNFKEQ. The CDR3 sequence is 16 residues long. The J segment lost 4 bases and the V segment lost 0 bases, leaving 3 bases of the junction unmatched. CDR3 sequence (DNA): TGTGCCAGCAGCCAAGATTTAGCGGGGGGGCCAGATACGCAGTATTTT. Translated: CASSQDLAGGPDTQYF.

The rearrangement joins TRBV4-3 to TRBJ2-1, with a weak D call TRBD2 (7 bases). Germline loops: CDR1 LGHNA, CDR2 YSLEER. The CDR3 loop spans 16 amino acids. Trimming shortened V by 1 base and J by 4 bases, and 14 bases separated the two germline ends. CDR3 DNA sequence: TGCGCCAGCAGCCAAGGGGGGCAGCGGGGATACAATGAGCAGTTCTTC. Amino acids: CASSQGGQRGYNEQFF.

The chain links TRBV11-1 to TRBJ2-2, with 7 bases aligning to TRBD2. Germline CDR1 is SGHAT and CDR2 is FQDESV (reference sequence). The CDR3 length is 14 residues. V was pared by 4 bases and J by 5 bases, with 4 bases of the junction left unmatched. The CDR3 coding sequence is TGTGCCAGCAGCTGGACTAGTGGGACCGGGGAGCTGTTTTTT. Translated: CASSWTSGTGELFF.

This clone was seen at least ten times. The chain has TRBV11-2 and TRBJ1-1; D is unresolved. The germline V gene has CDR1 SGHAT and CDR2 FQNNGV. This CDR3 is 12 amino acids long. Trimming left V 0 bases short and J 10 bases short, with 9 bases between. CDR3 in DNA: TGTGCCAGCAGCTTAGAAACATCGGGAGCTTTCTTT. Encoded protein: CASSLETSGAFF.

The chain recombines TRBV11-3 with TRBJ1-2; the match to TRBD1 covers 8 bases. Unmatched junction bases numbered 8, after V lost 3 bases and J lost 14 bases. Germline V CDR1 and CDR2: SGHNT, YENEEA. The CDR3 covers 12 residues. CDR3 nucleotide sequence: TGTGCCAGCAGCTTCGACAGGGGAACAGGGACCTTC. Amino acid sequence: CASSFDRGTGTF.

The chain's CDR3 is CASSWMGSATNEKLFF. In DNA, the CDR3 is TGCGCCAGCAGTTGGATGGGTAGCGCAACTAATGAAAAACTGTTTTTT. The rearrangement joins TRBV5-1 to TRBJ1-4, with unresolved D. The V and J ends lost 5 bases and 0 bases respectively, with 14 bases between them. The germline V gene encodes CDR1 SGHRS and CDR2 YFSETQ. The CDR3 has 16 amino acids.

The V gene is TRBV12-3 or TRBV12-4, the J gene TRBJ1-2; 9 bases agree with TRBD1. The CDR3 covers 13 residues. V lost 4 bases, J lost 7 bases, and 4 bases stayed unmatched. The chain's CDR3 is CASSWTGAAGYTF. For the CDR3, the DNA is TGTGCCAGCAGTTGGACAGGGGCCGCTGGCTACACCTTC.

The rearrangement links TRBV5-4 to TRBJ2-5, with 11 positions matching TRBD2. The CDR3 spans 17 residues. The junction had 11 bases not matched to a gene; V was cut back by 2 bases and J by 5 bases. Germline CDR1 SGHNT, CDR2 YYREEE (reference sequence). CDR3 sequence: CASSFSVGTSGGETQYF. The CDR3 region has the DNA TGTGCCAGCAGCTTCAGTGTGGGGACTAGCGGTGGTGAGACCCAGTACTTC.

J is TRBJ2-7 and V is TRBV11-2; 7 bases are a match to TRBD2. Germline CDR1 and CDR2: SGHAT and FQNNGV. CDR3 length: 13 amino acids. V dropped 4 bases and J dropped 13; count of bases not matched to a gene: 13. The chain's CDR3 is CASSYPSGLASYF. The DNA of the CDR3 is TGTGCCAGCAGCTACCCTAGCGGCCTGGCCTCTTACTTC.

The chain combines TRBV4-1 with TRBJ2-7, with no clear D. Germline V gene data show CDR1 as MGHRA and CDR2 as YSYEKL. The CDR3 is made up of 15 amino acids. V was clipped by 1 base and J by 3 bases, with 13 bases between them. The CDR3 DNA sequence: TGCGCCAGCAGCCAAGGACCCCATGCGGACTACGAGCAGTACTTC. Its translation: CASSQGPHADYEQYF.

In its sample, this clone was seen once. V usage is TRBV7-2 and J usage is TRBJ2-5, with unresolved D. Trimming removed 1 base at V and 2 bases at J, with 8 bases between. Germline CDR1 reads SGHTA; CDR2 reads FQGNSA. The CDR3 is 14 residues long. For the CDR3, the DNA is TGTGCCAGCAGCTTAGTAGATTTTCAAGAGACCCAGTACTTC. Translating gives CASSLVDFQETQYF.